Below are 9 T cell receptor beta chains sequenced from a single sample in a study of T cell responses to AZD1222 COVID-19 vaccine. This table comes from immunoSEQ multiplex PCR, and its TCRdb copy is limited to in-frame clones, with some not included. This repertoire shows 150,000 to 200,000 clones, roughly 90% found once; its top ten account for around 1.3%. Source: peripheral blood, taken on day 0 of AZD1222 vaccination. These receptors were collected from an adult in good health.

The chain is built from TRBV19 and TRBJ2-1; 12 bases map to TRBD2. Looked up from germline, CDR1 is LNHDA and CDR2 is SQIVND (reference sequence). CDR3 length: 17 amino acids. V lost 5 bases, J lost 1 base, and 6 bases stayed unmatched. CDR3 DNA sequence: TGTGCCAGTAGTTTCACTAGCGGGGGGCTATCCTACAATGAGCAGTTCTTC. This translates into CASSFTSGGLSYNEQFF. The full variable domain, rest sourced from reference TRBV19 and TRBJ2-1, is DGGITQSPKYLFRKEGQNVTLSCEQNLNHDAMYWYRQDPGQGLRLIYYSQIVNDFQKGDIAEGYSVSREKKESFPLTVTSAQKNPTAFYLCASSFTSGGLSYNEQFFGPGTRLTVL.

V is TRBV27 and J is TRBJ1-4; D unresolved. This CDR3 has 14 amino acids. V was shortened by 9 bases and J by 7 bases, with 18 bases between the two germline ends. Germline CDR1 reads MNHEY; CDR2 reads SMNVEV (reference sequence). CDR3 in DNA: TGTGCCAGTAAATCAGCCCCGTGGGCTGAAAAACTGTTTTTT. It specifies CASKSAPWAEKLFF.

This rearrangement joins TRBV25-1 to TRBJ2-7; 8 bases line up with TRBD2. CDR1 MGHDK and CDR2 SYGVNS come from the germline V gene. Trimming removed 5 bases from V and 0 bases from J; junction bases left unmatched: 12. This CDR3 is 17 amino acids long. In DNA, the CDR3 is TGTGCCAGCAGTCTGGGCGGGAGGAGCCATAGCTCCTACGAGCAGTACTTC. It yields the protein CASSLGGRSHSSYEQYF.

The CDR3 DNA sequence: TGTGCCAGCAGTTTGGGCGGGGGAGTTAGGCCTAGCACAGATACGCAGTATTTT. It yields the protein CASSLGGGVRPSTDTQYF. The V call is TRBV6-2 or TRBV6-3, the J call TRBJ2-3; 7 bases line up with TRBD2. The germline gives CDR1 MNHEY, CDR2 SVGEGT. The CDR3 has 18 amino acids. The trim removed 4 bases at V and 0 bases at J, leaving 13 bases unmatched.

This rearrangement joins TRBV6-5 to TRBJ2-5, with 7 bases identical to TRBD1. CDR1 is MNHEY, CDR2 SVGAGI, per germline. This CDR3 has 16 amino acids. J gave up 4 bases and V 0 bases, and 8 bases lay outside the gene matches. CDR3 nucleotide sequence: TGTGCCAGCAGTTACTCGTCCACAGGGGTTACAGAGACCCAGTACTTC. Amino acids: CASSYSSTGVTETQYF.

This chain joins TRBV7-3 and TRBJ1-3; a weak D match, TRBD1 (5 bases). Germline V gives CDR1 SGHTA, CDR2 FQGTGA. CDR3 size: 16 residues. V gave up 2 bases and J gave up 2 bases, with 13 bases separating them. CDR3 sequence: CASSLGGSQAGNTIYF. The DNA of the CDR3 is TGTGCCAGCAGCTTAGGGGGGTCCCAGGCTGGAAACACCATATATTTT.

The genes are TRBV30 and TRBJ2-1; 8 nucleotides agree with TRBD2. V trimming: 0 bases; J trimming: 9 bases; junction bases outside the gene matches: 7. This CDR3 has 14 residues. Per the germline V gene, CDR1 is GTSNPN and CDR2 is SVGIG (reference sequence). The CDR3 nucleotides are TGTGCCTGGAGTGTAGGGGCGGGAGGACGTGAGCAGTTCTTC. Translated, it gives CAWSVGAGGREQFF.

This chain links TRBV3-1 (or the pseudogene TRBV3-2) with TRBJ1-1; no clear D. The ends were cut back, 0 bases at V and 2 bases at J, with 13 bases in the middle. This CDR3 has 16 residues. Germline loops: CDR1 LGHDT, CDR2 YNNKEL (reference sequence). CDR3 coding DNA: TGTGCCAGCAGCCAAGACGGGGTCGTCGCTAACACTGAAGCTTTCTTT. Translating it yields CASSQDGVVANTEAFF.

The J gene is TRBJ1-1, the V gene TRBV28; D is perhaps TRBD1 (5 bases). Trimming cost V 5 bases and J 11 bases, with 12 bases left between them. Germline assignment: CDR1 MDHEN and CDR2 SYDVKM. The CDR3 is 11 residues long. In nucleotides, the CDR3 is TGTGCCAGCAGTCCCAGGGTTGTGGCTTTCTTT. This codes for CASSPRVVAFF.